Described below is a single T cell receptor (beta chain) sequence and its context. The sample originates from a study of blood T cell repertoires in COVID-19. Study at large: The United States, Italy and Spain supplied acute and convalescent COVID-19 samples. Sources were T cells, B-cell-depleted T cells, or PBMCs; the material itself was cDNA or gDNA.

The CDR3 extends over 16 amino acids. Germline CDR1 reads MNHNS; CDR2 reads SASEGT. V lost 4 bases, J lost 1 base, and 7 bases stayed unmatched. Under the authors' procedure: Estimated nucleated cell counts came from reference gene primer amplification. Clones were read by immunoSEQ multiplex PCR, and TCRdb kept only the in-frame ones, dropping some. D and trimming were read from the DNA, whereas the V and J calls and clone size are those reported in that table. Among around 200,000 clones listed, around four fifths were seen once. The material sequenced was peripheral blood. The origin of this receptor is an elderly woman with active or convalescent COVID-19. The rearrangement uses TRBV6-1 and TRBJ2-1; 7 nucleotides line up with TRBD1. The DNA of the CDR3 is TGTGCCAGCAGTGTTCAGGGGGAAATATCCTACAATGAGCAGTTCTTC. It is translated as CASSVQGEISYNEQFF.